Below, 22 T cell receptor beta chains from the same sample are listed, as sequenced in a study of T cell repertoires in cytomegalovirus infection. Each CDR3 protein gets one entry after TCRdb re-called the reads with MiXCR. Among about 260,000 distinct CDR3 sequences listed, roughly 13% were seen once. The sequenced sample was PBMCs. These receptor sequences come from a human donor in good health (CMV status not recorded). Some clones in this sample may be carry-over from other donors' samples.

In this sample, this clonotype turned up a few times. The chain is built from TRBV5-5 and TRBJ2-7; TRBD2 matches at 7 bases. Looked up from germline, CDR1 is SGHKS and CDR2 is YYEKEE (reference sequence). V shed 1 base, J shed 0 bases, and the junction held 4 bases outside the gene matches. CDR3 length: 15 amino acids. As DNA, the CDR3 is TGTGCCAGCAGCTTGAGCGGGATGCTCTCCTACGAGCAGTACTTC. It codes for CASSLSGMLSYEQYF.

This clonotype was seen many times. CDR3 in DNA: TGTGCCAGCAGGACAGTCGCCAAAAACATTCAGTACTTC. Amino acids: CASRTVAKNIQYF. The J gene is TRBJ2-4, the V gene TRBV28; TRBD1 might be the D (5 bases). The germline V gene encodes CDR1 MDHEN and CDR2 SYDVKM. Trimming removed 6 bases at V and 1 base at J, with 7 bases between. The CDR3 covers 13 residues. The variable domain in full, completed from reference TRBV28 and TRBJ2-4, reads DVKVTQSSRYLVKRTGEKVFLECVQDMDHENMFWYRQDPGLGLRLIYFSYDVKMKEKGDIPEGYSVSREKKERFSLILESASTNQTSMYLCASRTVAKNIQYFGAGTRLSVL.

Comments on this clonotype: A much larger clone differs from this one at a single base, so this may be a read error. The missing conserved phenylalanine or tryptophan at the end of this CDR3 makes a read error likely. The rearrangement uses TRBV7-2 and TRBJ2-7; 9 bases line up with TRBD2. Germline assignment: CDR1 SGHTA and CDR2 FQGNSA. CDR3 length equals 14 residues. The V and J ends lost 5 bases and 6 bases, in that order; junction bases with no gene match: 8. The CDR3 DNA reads TGTGCCAGCAGCCCCCCAAGCGGGAGGAGCGAGCAGTACCTC. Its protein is CASSPPSGRSEQYL.

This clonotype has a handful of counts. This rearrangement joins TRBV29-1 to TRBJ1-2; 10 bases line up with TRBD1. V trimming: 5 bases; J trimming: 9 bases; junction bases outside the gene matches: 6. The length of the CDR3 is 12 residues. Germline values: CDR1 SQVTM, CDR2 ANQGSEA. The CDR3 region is CSVWTGGVSYTF. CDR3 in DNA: TGCAGCGTTTGGACAGGGGGAGTGAGCTACACCTTC.

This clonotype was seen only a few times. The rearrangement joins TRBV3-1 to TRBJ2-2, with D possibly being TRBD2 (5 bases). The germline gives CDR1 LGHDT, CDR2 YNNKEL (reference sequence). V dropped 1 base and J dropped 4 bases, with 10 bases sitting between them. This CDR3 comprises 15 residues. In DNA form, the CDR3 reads TGTGCCAGCAGCCAAGGTGGACTTATCACCGGGGAGCTGTTTTTT. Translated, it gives CASSQGGLITGELFF.

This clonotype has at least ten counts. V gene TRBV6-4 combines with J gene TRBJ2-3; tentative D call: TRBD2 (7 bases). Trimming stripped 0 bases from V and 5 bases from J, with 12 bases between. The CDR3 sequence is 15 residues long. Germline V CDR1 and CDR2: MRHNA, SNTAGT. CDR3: CASSDSPGGIDTQYF. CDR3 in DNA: TGTGCCAGCAGTGACTCCCCGGGGGGCATAGATACGCAGTATTTT.

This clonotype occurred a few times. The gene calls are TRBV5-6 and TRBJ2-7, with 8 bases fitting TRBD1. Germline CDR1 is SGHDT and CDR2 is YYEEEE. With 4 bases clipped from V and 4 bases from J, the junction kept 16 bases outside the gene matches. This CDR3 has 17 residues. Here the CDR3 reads CASSEIRLGTGKYEQYF. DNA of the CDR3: TGTGCCAGCAGCGAGATCCGATTGGGGACAGGCAAGTACGAGCAGTACTTC.

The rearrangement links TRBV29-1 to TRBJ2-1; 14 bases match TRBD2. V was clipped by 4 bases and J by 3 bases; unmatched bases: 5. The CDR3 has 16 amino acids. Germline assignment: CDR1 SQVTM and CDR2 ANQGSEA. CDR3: CSVGTSGGNFYNEQFF. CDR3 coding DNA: TGCAGCGTTGGGACTAGCGGGGGGAATTTCTACAATGAGCAGTTCTTC.

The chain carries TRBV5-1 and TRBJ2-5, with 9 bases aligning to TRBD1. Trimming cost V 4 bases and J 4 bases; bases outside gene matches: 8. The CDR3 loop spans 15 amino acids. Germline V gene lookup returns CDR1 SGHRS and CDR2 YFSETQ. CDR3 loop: CASSADRGGLETQYF. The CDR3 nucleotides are TGCGCCAGCAGCGCCGACAGGGGGGGGCTAGAGACCCAGTACTTC.

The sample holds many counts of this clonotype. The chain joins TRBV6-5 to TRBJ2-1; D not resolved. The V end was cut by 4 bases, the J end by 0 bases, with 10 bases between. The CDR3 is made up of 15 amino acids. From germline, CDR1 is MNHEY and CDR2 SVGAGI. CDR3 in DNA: TGTGCCAGCAGTTTGCGGCACAACTCCTACAATGAGCAGTTCTTC. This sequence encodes CASSLRHNSYNEQFF.

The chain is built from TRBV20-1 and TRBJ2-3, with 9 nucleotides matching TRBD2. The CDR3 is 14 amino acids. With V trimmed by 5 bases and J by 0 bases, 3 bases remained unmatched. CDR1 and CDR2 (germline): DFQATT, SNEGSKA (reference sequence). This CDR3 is CSAPTSGSTDTQYF. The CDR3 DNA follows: TGCAGTGCTCCAACTAGCGGGAGCACAGATACGCAGTATTTT.

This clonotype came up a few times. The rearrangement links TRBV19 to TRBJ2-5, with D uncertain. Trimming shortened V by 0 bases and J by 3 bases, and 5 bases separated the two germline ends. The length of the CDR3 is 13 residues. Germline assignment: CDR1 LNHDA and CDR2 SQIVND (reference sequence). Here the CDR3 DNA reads TGTGCCAGTAGTATAGATAAAGAAGAGACCCAGTACTTC. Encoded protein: CASSIDKEETQYF.

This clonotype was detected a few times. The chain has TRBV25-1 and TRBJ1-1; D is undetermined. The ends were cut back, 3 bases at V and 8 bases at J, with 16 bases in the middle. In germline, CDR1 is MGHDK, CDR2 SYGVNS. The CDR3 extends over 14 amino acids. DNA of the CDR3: TGTGCCAGCAGTGAGAATGGGCCGCATTCCGAAGCTTTCTTT. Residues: CASSENGPHSEAFF.

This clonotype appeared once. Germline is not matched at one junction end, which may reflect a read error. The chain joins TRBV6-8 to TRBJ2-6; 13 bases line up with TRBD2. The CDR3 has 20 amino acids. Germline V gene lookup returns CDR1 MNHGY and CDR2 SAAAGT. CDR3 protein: CASSYARTSGGPSGANVLTF. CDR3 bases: TGTGCCAGCAGTTACGCCCGGACTAGCGGGGGCCCATCTGGGGCCAATGTCCTGACTTTC.

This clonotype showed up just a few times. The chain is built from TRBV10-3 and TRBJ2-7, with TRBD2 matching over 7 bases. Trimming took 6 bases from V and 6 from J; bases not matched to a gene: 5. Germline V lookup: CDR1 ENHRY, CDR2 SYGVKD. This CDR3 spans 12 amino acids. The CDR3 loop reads CAIRGGGSEQYF. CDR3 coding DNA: TGTGCCATCAGGGGGGGGGGGAGCGAGCAGTACTTC.

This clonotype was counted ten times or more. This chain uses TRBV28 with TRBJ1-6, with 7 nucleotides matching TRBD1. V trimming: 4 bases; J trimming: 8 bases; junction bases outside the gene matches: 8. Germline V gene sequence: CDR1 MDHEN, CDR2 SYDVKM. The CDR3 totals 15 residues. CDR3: CASSSAGGSDSPLHF. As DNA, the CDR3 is TGTGCCAGCAGTTCCGCAGGGGGTTCGGATTCACCCCTCCACTTT.

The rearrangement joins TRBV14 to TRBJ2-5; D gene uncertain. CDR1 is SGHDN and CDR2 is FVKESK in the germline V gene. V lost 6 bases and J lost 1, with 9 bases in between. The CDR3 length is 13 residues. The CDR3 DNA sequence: TGTGCCAGCAGTAACAGCCTCCAAGAGACCCAGTACTTC. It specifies CASSNSLQETQYF. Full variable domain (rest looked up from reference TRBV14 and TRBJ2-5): EAGVTQFPSHSVIEKGQTVTLRCDPISGHDNLYWYRRVMGKEIKFLLHFVKESKQDESGMPNNRFLAERTGGTYSTLKVQPAELEDSGVYFCASSNSLQETQYFGPGTRLLVL.

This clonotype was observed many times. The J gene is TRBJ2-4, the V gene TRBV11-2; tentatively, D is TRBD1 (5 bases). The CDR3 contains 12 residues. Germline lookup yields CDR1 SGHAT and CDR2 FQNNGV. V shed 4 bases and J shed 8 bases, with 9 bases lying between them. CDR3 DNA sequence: TGTGCCAGCAGCTACAGGTCTCACATTCAGTACTTC. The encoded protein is CASSYRSHIQYF.

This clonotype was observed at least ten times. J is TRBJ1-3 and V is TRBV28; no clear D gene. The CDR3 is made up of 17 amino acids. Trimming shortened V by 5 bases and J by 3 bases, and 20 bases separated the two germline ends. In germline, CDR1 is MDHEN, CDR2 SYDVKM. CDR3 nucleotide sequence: TGTGCCAGCAGTCTTCCCCAAGCAGGTTTAGGTGGAAACACCATATATTTT. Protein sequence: CASSLPQAGLGGNTIYF.

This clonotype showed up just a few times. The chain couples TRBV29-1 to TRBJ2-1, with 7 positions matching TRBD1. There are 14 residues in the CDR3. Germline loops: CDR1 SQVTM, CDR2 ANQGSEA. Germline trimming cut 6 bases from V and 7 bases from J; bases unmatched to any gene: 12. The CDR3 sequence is CSVPMRGRNNEQFF. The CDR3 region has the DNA TGCAGCGTCCCGATGAGGGGGCGGAATAATGAGCAGTTCTTC.

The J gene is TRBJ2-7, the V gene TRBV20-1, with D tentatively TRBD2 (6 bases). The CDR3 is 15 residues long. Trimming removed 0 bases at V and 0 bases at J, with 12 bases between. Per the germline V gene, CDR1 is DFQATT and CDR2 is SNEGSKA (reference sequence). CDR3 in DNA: TGCAGTGCTAGAGATTGGCGGGGACTCTCCTACGAGCAGTACTTC. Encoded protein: CSARDWRGLSYEQYF.

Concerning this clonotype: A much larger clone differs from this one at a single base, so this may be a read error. Written as DNA, the CDR3 is TGTGCCAGCACGAGCCCCTACAATGAGCAGTTCTTC. It codes for CASTSPYNEQFF. The rearrangement joins TRBV11-3 to TRBJ2-1; D is unresolved. The CDR3 runs to 12 residues. V was shortened by 7 bases and J by 2 bases, with 6 bases between the two germline ends. Germline lookup yields CDR1 SGHNT and CDR2 YENEEA.